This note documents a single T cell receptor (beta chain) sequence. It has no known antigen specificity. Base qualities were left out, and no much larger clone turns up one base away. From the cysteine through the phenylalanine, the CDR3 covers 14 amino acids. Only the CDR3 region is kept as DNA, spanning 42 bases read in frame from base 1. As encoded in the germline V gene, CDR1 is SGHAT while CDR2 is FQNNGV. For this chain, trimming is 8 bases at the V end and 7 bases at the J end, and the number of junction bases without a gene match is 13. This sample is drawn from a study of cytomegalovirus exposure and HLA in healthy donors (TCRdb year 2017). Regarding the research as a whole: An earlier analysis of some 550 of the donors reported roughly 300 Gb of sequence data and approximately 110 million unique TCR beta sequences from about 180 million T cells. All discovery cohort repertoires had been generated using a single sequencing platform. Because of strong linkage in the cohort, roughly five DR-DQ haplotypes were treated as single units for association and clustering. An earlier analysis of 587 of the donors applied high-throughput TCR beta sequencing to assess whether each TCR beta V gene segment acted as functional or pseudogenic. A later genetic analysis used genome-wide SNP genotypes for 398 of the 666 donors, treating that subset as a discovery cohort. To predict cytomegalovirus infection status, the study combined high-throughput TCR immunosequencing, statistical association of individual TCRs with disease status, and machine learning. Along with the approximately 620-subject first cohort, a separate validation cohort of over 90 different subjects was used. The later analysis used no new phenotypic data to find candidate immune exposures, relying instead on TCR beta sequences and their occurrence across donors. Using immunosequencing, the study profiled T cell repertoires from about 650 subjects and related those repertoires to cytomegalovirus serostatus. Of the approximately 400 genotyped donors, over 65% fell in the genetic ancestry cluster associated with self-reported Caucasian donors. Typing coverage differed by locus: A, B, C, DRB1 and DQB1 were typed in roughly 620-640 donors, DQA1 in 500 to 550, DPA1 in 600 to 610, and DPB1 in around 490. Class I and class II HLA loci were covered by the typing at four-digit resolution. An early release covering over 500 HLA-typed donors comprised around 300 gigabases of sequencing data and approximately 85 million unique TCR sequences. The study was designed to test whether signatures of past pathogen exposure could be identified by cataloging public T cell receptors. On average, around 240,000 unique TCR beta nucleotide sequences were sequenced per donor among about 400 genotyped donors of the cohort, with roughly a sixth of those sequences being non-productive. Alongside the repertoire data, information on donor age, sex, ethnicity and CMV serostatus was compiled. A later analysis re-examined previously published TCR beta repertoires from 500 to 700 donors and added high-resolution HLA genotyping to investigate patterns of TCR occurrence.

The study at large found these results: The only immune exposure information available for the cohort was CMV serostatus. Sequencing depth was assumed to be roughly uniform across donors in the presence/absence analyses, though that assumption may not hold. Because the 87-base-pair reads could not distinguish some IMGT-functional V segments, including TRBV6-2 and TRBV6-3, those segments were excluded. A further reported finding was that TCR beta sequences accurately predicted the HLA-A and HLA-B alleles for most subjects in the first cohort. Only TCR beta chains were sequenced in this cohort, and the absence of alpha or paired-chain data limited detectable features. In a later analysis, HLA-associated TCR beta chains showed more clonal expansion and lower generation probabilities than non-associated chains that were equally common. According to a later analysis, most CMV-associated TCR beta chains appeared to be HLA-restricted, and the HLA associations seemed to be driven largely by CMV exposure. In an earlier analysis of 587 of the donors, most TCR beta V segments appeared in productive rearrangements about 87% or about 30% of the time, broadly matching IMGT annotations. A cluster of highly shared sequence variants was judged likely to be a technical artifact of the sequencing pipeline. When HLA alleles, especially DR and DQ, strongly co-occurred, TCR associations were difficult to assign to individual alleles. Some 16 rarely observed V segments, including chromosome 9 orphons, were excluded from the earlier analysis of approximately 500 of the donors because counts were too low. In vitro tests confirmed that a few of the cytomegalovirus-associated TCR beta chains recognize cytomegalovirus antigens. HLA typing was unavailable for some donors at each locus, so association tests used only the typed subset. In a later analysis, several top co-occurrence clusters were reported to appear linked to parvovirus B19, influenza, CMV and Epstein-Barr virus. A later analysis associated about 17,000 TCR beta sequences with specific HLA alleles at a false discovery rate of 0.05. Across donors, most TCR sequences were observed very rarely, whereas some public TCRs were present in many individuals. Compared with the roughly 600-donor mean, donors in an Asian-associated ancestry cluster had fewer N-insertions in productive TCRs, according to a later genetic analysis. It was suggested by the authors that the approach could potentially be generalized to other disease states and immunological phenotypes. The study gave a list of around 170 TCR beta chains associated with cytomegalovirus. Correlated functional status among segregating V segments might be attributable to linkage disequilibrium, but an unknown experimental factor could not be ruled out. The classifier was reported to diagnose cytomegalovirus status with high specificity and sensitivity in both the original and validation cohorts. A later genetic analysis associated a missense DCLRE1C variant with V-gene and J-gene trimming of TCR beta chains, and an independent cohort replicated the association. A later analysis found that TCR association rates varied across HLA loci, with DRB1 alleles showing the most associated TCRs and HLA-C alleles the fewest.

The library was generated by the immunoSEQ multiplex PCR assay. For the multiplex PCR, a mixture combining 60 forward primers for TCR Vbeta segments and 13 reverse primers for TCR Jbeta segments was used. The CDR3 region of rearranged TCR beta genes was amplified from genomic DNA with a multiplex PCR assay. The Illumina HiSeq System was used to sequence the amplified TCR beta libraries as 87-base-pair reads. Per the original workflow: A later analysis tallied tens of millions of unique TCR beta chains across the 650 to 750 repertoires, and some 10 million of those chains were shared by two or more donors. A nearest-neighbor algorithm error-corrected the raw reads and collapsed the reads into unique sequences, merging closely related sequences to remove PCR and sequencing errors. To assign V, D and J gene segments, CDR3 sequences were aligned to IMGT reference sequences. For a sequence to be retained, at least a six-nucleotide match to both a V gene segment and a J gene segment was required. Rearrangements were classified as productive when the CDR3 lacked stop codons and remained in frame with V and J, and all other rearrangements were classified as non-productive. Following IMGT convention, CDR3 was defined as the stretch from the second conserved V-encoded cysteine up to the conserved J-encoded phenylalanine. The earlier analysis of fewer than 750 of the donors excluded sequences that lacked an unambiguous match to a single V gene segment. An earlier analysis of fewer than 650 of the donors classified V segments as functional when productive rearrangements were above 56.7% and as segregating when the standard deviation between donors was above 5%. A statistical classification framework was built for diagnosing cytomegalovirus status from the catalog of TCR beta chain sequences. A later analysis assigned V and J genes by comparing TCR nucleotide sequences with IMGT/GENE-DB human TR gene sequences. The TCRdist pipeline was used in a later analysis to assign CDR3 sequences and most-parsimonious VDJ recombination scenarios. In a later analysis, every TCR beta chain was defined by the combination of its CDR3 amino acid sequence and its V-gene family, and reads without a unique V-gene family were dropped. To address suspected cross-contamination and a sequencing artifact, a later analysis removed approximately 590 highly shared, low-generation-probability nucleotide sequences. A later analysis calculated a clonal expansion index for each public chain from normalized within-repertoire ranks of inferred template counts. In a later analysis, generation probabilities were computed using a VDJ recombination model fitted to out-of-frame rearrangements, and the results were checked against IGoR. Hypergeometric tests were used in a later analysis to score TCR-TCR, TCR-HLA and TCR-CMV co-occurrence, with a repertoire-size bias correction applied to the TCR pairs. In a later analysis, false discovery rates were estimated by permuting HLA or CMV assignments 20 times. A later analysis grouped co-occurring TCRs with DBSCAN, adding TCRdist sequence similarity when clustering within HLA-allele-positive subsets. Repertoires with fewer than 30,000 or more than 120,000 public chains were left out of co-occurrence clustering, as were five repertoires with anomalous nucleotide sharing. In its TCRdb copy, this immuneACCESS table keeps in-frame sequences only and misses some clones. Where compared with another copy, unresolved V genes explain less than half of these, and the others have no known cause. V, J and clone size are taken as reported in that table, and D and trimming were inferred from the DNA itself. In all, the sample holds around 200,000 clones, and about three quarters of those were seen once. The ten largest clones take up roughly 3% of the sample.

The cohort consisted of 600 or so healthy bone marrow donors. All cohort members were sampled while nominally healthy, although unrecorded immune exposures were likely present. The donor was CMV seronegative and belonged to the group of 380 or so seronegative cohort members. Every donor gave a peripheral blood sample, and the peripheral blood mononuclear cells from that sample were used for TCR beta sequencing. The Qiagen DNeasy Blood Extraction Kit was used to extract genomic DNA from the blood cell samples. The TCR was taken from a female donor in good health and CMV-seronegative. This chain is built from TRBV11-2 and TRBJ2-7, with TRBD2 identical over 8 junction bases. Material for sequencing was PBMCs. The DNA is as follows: TGTGCCAGCGCACTTTCGGGGGGGCGCGGGGAGCAGTACTTC. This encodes CASALSGGRGEQYF.